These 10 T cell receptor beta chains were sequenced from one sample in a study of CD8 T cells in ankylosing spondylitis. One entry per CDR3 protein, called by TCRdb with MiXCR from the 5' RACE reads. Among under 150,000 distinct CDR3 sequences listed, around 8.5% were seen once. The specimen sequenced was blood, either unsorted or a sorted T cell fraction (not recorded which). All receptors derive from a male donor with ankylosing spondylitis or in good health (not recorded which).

In nucleotides, the CDR3 is TGTGCCTGGAGTGTACTAGCGGGAGGATGGGGTGAGCAGTTCTTC. Amino acids: CAWSVLAGGWGEQFF. This chain links TRBV30 with TRBJ2-1, with TRBD2 matching over 12 bases. V was pared by 0 bases and J by 9 bases, with 6 bases of the junction left unmatched. Per germline, CDR1 GTSNPN and CDR2 SVGIG (reference sequence). This CDR3 contains 15 residues.

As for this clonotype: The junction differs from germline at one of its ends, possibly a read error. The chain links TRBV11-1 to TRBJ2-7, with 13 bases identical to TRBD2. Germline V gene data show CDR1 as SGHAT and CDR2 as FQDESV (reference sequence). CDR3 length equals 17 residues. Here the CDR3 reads CASSLASGTSGAYEQYF. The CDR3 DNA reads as TGTGCCAGCAGCCTAGCCTCCGGGACTAGCGGGGCCTACGAGCAGTACTTC. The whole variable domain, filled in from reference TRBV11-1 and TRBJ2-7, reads EAEVAQSPRYKITEKSQAVAFWCDPISGHATLYWYRQILGQGPELLVQFQDESVVDDSQLPKDRFSAERLKGVDSTLKIQPAELGDSAMYLCASSLASGTSGAYEQYFGPGTRLTVT.

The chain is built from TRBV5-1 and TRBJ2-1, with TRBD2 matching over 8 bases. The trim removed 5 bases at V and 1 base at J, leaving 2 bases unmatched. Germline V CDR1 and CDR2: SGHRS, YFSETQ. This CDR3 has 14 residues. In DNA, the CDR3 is TGCGCCAGCAGAACTAGCGGATCCTACAATGAGCAGTTCTTC. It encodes CASRTSGSYNEQFF.

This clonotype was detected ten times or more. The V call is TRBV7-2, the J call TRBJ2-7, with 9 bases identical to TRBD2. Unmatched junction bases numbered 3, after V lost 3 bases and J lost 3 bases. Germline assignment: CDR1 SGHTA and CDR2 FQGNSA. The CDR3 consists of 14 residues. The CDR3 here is CASSLSSGIYEQYF. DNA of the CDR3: TGTGCCAGCAGCTTGTCTAGCGGGATCTACGAGCAGTACTTC. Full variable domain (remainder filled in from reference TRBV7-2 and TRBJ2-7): GAGVSQSPSNKVTEKGKDVELRCDPISGHTALYWYRQSLGQGLEFLIYFQGNSAPDKSGLPSDRFSAERTGGSVSTLTIQRTQQEDSAVYLCASSLSSGIYEQYFGPGTRLTVT.

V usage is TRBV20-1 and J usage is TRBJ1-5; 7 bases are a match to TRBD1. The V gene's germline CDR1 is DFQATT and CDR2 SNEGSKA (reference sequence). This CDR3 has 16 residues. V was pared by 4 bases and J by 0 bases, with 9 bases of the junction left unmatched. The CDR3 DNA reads TGCAGTGCTATCCTACAGGGGACCCTTAGCAATCAGCCCCAGCATTTT. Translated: CSAILQGTLSNQPQHF.

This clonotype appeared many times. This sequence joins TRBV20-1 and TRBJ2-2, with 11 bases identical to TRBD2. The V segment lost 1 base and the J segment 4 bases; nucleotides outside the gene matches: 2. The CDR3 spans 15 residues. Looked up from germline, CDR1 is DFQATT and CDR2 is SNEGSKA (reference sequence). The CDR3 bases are TGCAGTGCTAGAGTAGCGGGAGGGAGCACCGGGGAGCTGTTTTTT. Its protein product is CSARVAGGSTGELFF.

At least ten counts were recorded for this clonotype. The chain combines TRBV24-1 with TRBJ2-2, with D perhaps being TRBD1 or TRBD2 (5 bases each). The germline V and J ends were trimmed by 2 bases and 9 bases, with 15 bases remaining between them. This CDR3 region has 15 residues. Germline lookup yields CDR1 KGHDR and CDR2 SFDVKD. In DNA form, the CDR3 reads TGTGCCACCAGTGATTCCGGGGCTCGGGGCCGGGAGCTGTTTTTT. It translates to CATSDSGARGRELFF.

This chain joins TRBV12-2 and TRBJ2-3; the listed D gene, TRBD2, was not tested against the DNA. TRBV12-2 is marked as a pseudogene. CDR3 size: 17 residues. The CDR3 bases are TGTGCAAGTCGCTTATTTCAACTAGCGGGAGTCACAGATACGCAGTATTTT. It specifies CASRLFQLAGVTDTQYF.

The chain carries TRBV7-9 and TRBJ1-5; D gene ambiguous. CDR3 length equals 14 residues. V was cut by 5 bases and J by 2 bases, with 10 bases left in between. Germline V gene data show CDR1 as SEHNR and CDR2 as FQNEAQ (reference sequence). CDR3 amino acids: CASSTGSGNQPQHF. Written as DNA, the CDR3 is TGTGCCAGCAGCACGGGGAGTGGCAATCAGCCCCAGCATTTT.

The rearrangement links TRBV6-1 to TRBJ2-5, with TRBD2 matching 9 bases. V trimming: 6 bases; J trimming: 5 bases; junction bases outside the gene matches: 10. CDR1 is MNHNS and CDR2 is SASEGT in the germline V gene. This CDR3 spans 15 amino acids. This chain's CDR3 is CASSPASGVGETQYF. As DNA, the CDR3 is TGTGCCAGCAGCCCTGCTAGCGGGGTCGGGGAGACCCAGTACTTC.